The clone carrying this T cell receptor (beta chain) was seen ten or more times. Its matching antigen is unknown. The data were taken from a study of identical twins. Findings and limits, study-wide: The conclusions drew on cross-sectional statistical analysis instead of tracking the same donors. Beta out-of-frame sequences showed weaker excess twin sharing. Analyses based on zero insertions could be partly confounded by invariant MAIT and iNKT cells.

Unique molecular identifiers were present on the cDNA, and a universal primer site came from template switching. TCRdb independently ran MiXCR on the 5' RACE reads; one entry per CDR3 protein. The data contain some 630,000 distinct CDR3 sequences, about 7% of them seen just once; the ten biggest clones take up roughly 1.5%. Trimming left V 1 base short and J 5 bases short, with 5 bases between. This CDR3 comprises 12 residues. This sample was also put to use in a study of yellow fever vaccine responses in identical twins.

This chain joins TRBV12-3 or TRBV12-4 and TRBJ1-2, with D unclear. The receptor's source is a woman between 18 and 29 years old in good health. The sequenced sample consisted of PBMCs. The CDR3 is CASSLVEYGYTF. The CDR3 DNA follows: TGTGCCAGCAGTTTAGTTGAGTATGGCTACACCTTC.